This T cell receptor (beta chain) was obtained from a study of cytomegalovirus exposure and HLA in healthy donors. This clone was detected only a few times. The CDR3 runs 14 residues. V lost 6 bases and J lost 1, with 12 bases in between. The V gene's germline CDR1 is MNHEY and CDR2 SMNVEV (reference sequence). With 60 Vbeta and 13 Jbeta primers, the PCR was carried out. Produced via immunoSEQ multiplex PCR; TCRdb's table is partial and in-frame only. The sample contains about 140,000 clones, around 73% of which appear only once. This receptor was taken from a female donor in good health and CMV-seronegative. Sequenced: PBMCs. The chain joins TRBV27 to TRBJ1-1; D is possibly TRBD1 (6 bases). In nucleotides, the CDR3 is TGTGCCAGCAGGCTGGACAGTCCGAACACTGAAGCTTTCTTT. Translating gives CASRLDSPNTEAFF.